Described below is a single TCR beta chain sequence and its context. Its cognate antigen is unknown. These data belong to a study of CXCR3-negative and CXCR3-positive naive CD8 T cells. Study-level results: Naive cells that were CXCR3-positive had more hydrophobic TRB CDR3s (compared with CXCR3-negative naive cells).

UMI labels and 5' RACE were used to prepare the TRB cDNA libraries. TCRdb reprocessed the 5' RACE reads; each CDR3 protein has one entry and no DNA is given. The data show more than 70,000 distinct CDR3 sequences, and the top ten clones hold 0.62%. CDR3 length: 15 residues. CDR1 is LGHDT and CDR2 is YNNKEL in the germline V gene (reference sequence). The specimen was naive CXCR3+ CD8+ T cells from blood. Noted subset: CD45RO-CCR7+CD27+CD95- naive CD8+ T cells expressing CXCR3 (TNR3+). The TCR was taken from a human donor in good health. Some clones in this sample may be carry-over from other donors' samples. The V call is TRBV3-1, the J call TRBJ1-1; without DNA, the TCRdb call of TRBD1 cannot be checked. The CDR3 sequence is CASSQGSGTRTQAFF.